These 3 T cell receptor beta chains share one sample of origin, sequenced in a study of T-cell reconstitution after alpha-beta-depleted transplantation in children. Unique molecular identifiers were used to barcode this TCRbeta library. MiXCR, run by TCRdb on the PCR reads, gives a single entry per CDR3 protein. The sample consists of under 750,000 distinct CDR3 sequences, roughly 23% of them appearing once. Material: PBMCs, mostly from graft donor cells, obtained 360 days after TCRalphabeta/CD19-depleted stem cell transplant. These receptors all come from a boy in the first two years of life who had a stem cell transplant for acute myeloid leukemia, so the T cells may come from the graft donor.

The rearrangement links TRBV5-1 to TRBJ2-7; no clear D gene. CDR1 is SGHRS, CDR2 YFSETQ, per germline. The CDR3 runs 18 residues. With 2 bases removed from V and 0 bases from J, the gap between germline ends came to 21 bases. The CDR3 bases are TGCGCCAGCAGCTTCCGCACACTCGACACGGAGAGCTCCTACGAGCAGTACTTC. It is translated as CASSFRTLDTESSYEQYF. The entire variable domain, with the rest obtained from reference TRBV5-1 and TRBJ2-7, is as follows: KAGVTQTPRYLIKTRGQQVTLSCSPISGHRSVSWYQQTPGQGLQFLFEYFSETQRNKGNFPGRFSGRQFSNSRSEMNVSTLELGDSALYLCASSFRTLDTESSYEQYFGPGTRLTVT.

There are many counts of this clonotype. The chain joins TRBV27 to TRBJ2-1; TRBD1 agrees at 7 bases. CDR1 and CDR2 from the germline V gene are MNHEY and SMNVEV (reference sequence). With V trimmed by 5 bases and J by 4 bases, 11 bases remained unmatched. The CDR3 contains 16 residues. The CDR3, as DNA: TGTGCCAGCAGTGCTGGGACAGCGGCCCGATACAATGAGCAGTTCTTC. The encoded protein is CASSAGTAARYNEQFF.

This clonotype was seen only a few times. The rearrangement joins TRBV12-3 or TRBV12-4 to TRBJ2-7; D gene uncertain. The germline V and J ends were trimmed by 5 bases and 6 bases, with 11 bases remaining between them. The CDR3 consists of 12 residues. CDR3 in DNA: TGTGCCAGCAGTCTATTGAGGTCCGAGCAGTACTTC. This codes for CASSLLRSEQYF.